The clone carrying this T cell receptor (beta chain) has at least ten counts. Its antigen is undetermined. This specimen belongs to a study of molecular identifiers for immune sequencing clone quantification. Germline CDR1 LGHNA, CDR2 YSLEER. V lost 1 base, J lost 0 bases, and 7 bases lay in between. The CDR3 extends over 15 amino acids. Naive CD8 sequencing libraries were generated from approximately 20,000 to 1,000,000 sorted cells, with 10%, 30% or 50% RNA as input. TCRdb processed the PCR reads anew with MiXCR; each CDR3 protein has one entry. The profile shows fewer than 350,000 distinct CDR3 sequences, around a fifth of them singletons. General study findings and limits: Clonotypes topping 20 RNA copies carried over 97% of effector molecules but under 1% of naive ones.

The sequencing input was naive CD8+ T cells from blood, with Jurkat cell RNA spiked in. Subset specified: FACS-sorted CD8+CD4-CCR7+CD45RA+ naive T cells. This sequence joins TRBV4-3 and TRBJ2-1; the D gene is possibly TRBD2 (5 bases). This TCR came from a human donor in good health. Some libraries in this study had Jurkat cell RNA spiked in. CDR3 residues: CASSQAGSSYNEQFF. Written as DNA, the CDR3 is TGCGCCAGCAGCCAAGCGGGGTCCTCCTACAATGAGCAGTTCTTC.